This T cell receptor (beta chain) was identified in a study of T cell responses to AZD1222 COVID-19 vaccine. TCRdb's table, derived via immunoSEQ multiplex PCR, lists solely in-frame clones and lacks some. The data contain under 200,000 clones, about 88% of them singletons. Note on this clone: What it binds is unknown.

Findings of the study overall: Increased Spike-specific TCR breadth and depth were observed after two AZD1222 doses. Just a handful of AZD1222 recipients were seropositive at baseline. Researchers report vaccine-associated CD4 TCRs spanning spike, with dominance at 160-218 and 743-854.

Second doses that came at about 4 or about 12 weeks were put together. This receptor was taken from an adult who received the AZD1222 COVID-19 vaccine. The sequences come from peripheral blood, collected 28 days after the second AZD1222 dose.

The CDR3: CASRKGQTGNQPQHF. The CDR3 DNA follows: TGTGCCAGCAGGAAGGGACAGACAGGCAATCAGCCCCAGCATTTT. The chain combines TRBV6-5 with TRBJ1-5; 7 positions agree with TRBD1. The length of the CDR3 is 15 residues. The ends lost 6 bases at V and 2 bases at J; junction bases unmatched: 7. Per the germline V gene, CDR1 is MNHEY and CDR2 is SVGAGI.